The following is a T cell receptor (beta chain) sequence with its context. Its antigen is still unknown. Base-call qualities are not available, and no considerably larger clone is one nucleotide away. TCRbeta CDR3 regions were amplified from genomic DNA by means of the immunoSEQ Assay, a bias-controlled multiplex PCR. The original pipeline was this. The number of nucleated cells in each sample was estimated from the amplification of reference gene primers within the assay. Sequence reads were collapsed and filtered to measure the absolute abundance of every unique TCRbeta CDR3 rearrangement. For each sample, productive Simpson clonality was calculated by taking the square root of Simpson's diversity index across productive rearrangements. Sourced from immuneACCESS, this table was stored by TCRdb with only in-frame sequences that have V and J called. A share of the clones is absent; for the studies checked, an unresolved V gene accounts for under half, and the remainder has no known explanation. That table furnishes V, J and clone size, whereas the DNA furnished D and trimming. This sample holds 200,000 to 250,000 clones; approximately 87% were observed only once. Of the sample, 2% to 2.5% is held by the ten largest clones.

This entry is derived from a study of blood T cell repertoires in COVID-19 (dated by TCRdb to 2018 to 2020). In the study overall: The collaborator samples originated in the United States, Italy and Spain and spanned the acute and convalescent phases of COVID-19. The prospective study material was composed of cDNA or gDNA derived from T cells, B-cell-depleted T cells, or PBMCs. The dataset comprised deeply sampled blood TCRbeta repertoires from subjects exposed to, actively infected with, or recovered from COVID-19. The repertoires were made available in a free public database intended to serve as a resource for research on the immune response to SARS-CoV-2. Samples came from the ongoing ImmuneRACE study (first 160 participants) plus 1,254 subjects from 6 global collaborators. Nearly every sample came with metadata listing a de-identified subject ID, COVID-19 status, age in years and sex. Where HLA class I and class II types were available, the types were taken from metadata supplied by the sample provider, not from assay-based typing.

Each collaborating institution followed its own protocols to collect whole blood in K2EDTA tubes. Collaborator samples were shipped for TCRbeta analysis as frozen whole blood, isolated PBMCs, or DNA extracted from either sample type. Here V drops 1 base and J drops 1 base, and the junction holds 5 bases not matched to any gene. Reading from cysteine to phenylalanine, the CDR3 counts 18 amino acids. Of the read, only the CDR3 DNA is kept; its 54 bases are in frame from base 1. In the germline V gene, CDR1 corresponds to LGHNA and CDR2 to YSLEER. Summary of the overall study and its limitations: The amount of clinical and demographic metadata varied by source and participant and was provided uncurated.

The rearrangement joined TRBV4-3 to TRBJ2-5, and TRBD2 aligns with 14 junction nucleotides. The sample comprised peripheral blood. The receptor comes from a woman aged 45 to 65 with acute or convalescent COVID-19. The bases read TGCGCCAGCAGCCAAGGACTAGCGGGAGGGACAATCCAAGAGACCCAGTACTTC. This translates into CASSQGLAGGTIQETQYF.